This TCR beta chain was recovered during a study of blood T cells in healthy people across ages. Study findings and constraints: Long-lived and aged donors differed, with more naive CD4+ cells and higher diversity in the long-lived. While age rose, TCR beta diversity per million T cells dropped in a roughly linear way.

This clonotype has only a few counts. Its antigen is currently unknown. Primers used in a second PCR of about 6 to 11 cycles were a sample-barcoded 5' primer and a J-beta primer mix. Each CDR3 protein gets one entry after TCRdb re-called the 5' RACE reads with MiXCR. The top ten hold approximately 0.75% of the sample, which has around 1,000,000 distinct CDR3 sequences, around 25% seen once. The CDR3 is 13 residues long. Trimming left V 5 bases short and J 3 bases short, with 11 bases between. This same sample was also taken into another study, of T cells of mothers and their children.

The TCR sequence derives from a girl aged 2-15 years in good health. V and J are TRBV12-3 or TRBV12-4 and TRBJ2-7, with D perhaps being TRBD1 or TRBD2 (5 bases each). Input material: blood. CDR3: CASSTGRFYEQYF. DNA for the CDR3: TGTGCCAGCAGTACGGGGCGGTTCTACGAGCAGTACTTC.